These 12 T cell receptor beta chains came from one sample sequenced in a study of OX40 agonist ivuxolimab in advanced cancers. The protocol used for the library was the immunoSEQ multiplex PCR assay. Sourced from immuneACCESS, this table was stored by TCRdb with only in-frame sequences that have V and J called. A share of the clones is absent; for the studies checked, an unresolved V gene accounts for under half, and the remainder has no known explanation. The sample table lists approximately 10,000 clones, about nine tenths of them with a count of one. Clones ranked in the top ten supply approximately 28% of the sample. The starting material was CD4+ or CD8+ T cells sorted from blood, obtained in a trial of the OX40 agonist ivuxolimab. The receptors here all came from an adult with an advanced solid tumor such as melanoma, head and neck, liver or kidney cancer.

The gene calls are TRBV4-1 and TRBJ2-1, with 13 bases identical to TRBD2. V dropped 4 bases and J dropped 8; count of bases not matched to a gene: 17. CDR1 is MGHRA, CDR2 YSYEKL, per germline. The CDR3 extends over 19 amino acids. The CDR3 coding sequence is TGCGCCAGCAGCCCGAAACCCCCACTAGCGGGAGGGCCGCAAGATGAGCAGTTCTTC. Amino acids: CASSPKPPLAGGPQDEQFF.

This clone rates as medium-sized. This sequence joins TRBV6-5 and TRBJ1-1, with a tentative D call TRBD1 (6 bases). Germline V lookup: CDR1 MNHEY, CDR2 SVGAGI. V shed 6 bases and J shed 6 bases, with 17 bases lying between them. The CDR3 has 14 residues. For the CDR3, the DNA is TGTGCCAGCAGAATGTCGGGGGCCGGCTCTGAAGCTTTCTTT. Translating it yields CASRMSGAGSEAFF.

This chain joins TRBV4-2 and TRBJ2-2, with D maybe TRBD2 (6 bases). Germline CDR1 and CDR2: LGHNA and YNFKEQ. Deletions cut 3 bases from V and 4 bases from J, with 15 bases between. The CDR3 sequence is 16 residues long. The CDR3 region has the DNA TGTGCCAGCAGCCAGACTAGTACCGGGGCCACCGGGGAGCTGTTTTTT. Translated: CASSQTSTGATGELFF.

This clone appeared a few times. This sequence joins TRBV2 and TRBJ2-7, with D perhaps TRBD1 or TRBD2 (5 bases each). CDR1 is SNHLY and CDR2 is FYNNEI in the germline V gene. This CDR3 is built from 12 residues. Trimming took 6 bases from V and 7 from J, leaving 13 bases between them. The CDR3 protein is CASRPEGLEQYF. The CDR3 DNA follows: TGTGCCAGCAGGCCTGAGGGGTTAGAGCAGTACTTC.

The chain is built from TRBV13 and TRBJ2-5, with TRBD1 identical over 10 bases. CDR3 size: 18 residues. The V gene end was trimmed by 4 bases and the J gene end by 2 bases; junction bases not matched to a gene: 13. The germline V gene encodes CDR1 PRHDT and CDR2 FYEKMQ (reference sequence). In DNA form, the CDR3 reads TGTGCCAGCAGCTCGTCCCCACCGGGACAGGGGCCACAAGAGACCCAGTACTTC. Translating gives CASSSSPPGQGPQETQYF.

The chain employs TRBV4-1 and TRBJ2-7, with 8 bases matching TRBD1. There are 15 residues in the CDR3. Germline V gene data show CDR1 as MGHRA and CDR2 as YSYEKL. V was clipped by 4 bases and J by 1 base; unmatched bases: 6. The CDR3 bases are TGCGCCAGCAGCCTGGCGACAGGGGCTTCCTACGAGCAGTACTTC. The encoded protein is CASSLATGASYEQYF.

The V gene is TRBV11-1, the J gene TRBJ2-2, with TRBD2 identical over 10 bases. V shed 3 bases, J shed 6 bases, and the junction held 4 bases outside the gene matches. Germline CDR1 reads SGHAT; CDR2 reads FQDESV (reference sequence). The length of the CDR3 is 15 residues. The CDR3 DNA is TGTGCCAGCAGCTTGCTAGCGGGGGCGTCCGGGGAGCTGTTTTTT. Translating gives CASSLLAGASGELFF.

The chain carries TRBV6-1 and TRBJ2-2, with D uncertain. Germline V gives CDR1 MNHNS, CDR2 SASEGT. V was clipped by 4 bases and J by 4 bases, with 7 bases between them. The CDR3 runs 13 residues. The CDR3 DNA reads TGTGCCAGCAGTGGAACAACCACCGGGGAGCTGTTTTTT. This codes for CASSGTTTGELFF.

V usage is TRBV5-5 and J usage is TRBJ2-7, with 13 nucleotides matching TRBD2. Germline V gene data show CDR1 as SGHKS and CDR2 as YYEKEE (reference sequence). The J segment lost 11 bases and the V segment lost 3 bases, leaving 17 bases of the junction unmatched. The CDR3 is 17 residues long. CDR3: CASSYLRTSGRRGEEYF. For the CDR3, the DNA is TGTGCCAGCAGCTACCTAAGGACTAGCGGGAGAAGGGGGGAAGAGTACTTC.

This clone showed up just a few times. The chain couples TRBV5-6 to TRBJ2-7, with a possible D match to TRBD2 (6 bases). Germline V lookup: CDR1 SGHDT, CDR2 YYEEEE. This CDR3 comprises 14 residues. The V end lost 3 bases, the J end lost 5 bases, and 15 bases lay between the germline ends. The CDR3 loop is CASSSRGRENEQYF. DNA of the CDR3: TGTGCCAGCAGCTCGCGGGGAAGGGAAAACGAGCAGTACTTC.

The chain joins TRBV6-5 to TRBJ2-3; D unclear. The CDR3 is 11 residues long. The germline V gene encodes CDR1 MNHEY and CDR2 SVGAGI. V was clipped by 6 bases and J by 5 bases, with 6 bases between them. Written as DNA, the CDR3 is TGTGCCAGCAGGATCGGAGATACGCAGTATTTT. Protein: CASRIGDTQYF.

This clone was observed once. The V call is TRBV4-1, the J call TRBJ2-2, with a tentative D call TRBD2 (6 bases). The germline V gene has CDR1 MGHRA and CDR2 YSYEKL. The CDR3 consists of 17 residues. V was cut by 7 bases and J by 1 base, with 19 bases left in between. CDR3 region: CASTGTVGPKNTGELFF. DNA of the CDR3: TGCGCCAGCACCGGGACTGTCGGGCCCAAGAACACCGGGGAGCTGTTTTTT.